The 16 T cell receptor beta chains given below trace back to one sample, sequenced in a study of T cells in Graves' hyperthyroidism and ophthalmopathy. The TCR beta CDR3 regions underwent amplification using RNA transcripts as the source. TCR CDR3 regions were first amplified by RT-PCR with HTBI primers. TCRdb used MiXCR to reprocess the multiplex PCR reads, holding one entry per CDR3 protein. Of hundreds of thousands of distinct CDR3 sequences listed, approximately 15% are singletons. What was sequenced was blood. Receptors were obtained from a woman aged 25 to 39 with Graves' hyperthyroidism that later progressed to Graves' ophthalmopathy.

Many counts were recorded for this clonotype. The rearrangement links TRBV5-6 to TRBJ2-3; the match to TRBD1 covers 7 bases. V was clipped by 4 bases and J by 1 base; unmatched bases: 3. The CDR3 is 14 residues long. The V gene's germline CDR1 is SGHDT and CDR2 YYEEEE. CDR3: CASSGGQGTDTQYF. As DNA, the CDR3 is TGTGCCAGCAGCGGCGGACAGGGCACAGATACGCAGTATTTT.

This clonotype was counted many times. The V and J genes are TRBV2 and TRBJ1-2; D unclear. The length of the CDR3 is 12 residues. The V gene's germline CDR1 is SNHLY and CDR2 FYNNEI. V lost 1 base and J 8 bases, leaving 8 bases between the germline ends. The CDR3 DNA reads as TGTGCCAGCAGTGAAGTCACTCAAGGCTACACCTTC. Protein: CASSEVTQGYTF.

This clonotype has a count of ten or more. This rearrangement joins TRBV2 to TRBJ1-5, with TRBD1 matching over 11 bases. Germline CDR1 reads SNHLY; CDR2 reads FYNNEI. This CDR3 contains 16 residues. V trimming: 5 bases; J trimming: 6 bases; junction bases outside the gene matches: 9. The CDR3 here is CASSFQGGTGGQPQHF. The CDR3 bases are TGTGCCAGCAGTTTCCAAGGGGGGACAGGGGGTCAGCCCCAGCATTTT.

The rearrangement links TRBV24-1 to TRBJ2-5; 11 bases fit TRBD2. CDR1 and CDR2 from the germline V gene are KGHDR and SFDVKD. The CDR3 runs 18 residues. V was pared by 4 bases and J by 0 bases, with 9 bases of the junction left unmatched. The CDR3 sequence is CATSDPKTSGMYQETQYF. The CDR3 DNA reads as TGTGCCACCAGTGACCCCAAGACTAGCGGGATGTACCAAGAGACCCAGTACTTC.

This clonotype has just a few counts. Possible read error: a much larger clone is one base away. CDR3 protein: CASRQQDVRQPQHF. In DNA, the CDR3 is TGCGCCAGCCGCCAACAGGACGTGCGTCAGCCCCAGCATTTT. The gene calls are TRBV4-1 and TRBJ1-5, with D possibly being TRBD1 (5 bases). The CDR3 loop spans 14 amino acids. Germline CDR1 is MGHRA and CDR2 is YSYEKL.

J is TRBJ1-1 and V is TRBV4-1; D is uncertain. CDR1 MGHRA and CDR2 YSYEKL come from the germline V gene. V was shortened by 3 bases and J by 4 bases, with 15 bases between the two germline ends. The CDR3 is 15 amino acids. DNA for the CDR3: TGCGCCAGCAGCCAGGTACGGAGCTTGGTCACTGAAGCTTTCTTT. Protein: CASSQVRSLVTEAFF.

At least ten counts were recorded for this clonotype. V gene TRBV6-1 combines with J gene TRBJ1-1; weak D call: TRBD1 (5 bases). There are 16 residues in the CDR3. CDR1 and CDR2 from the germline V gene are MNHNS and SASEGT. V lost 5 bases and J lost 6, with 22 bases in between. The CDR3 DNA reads TGTGCCAGCAGTTACCCGGGCGTTACAGGAAGCCCTGAAGCTTTCTTT. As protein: CASSYPGVTGSPEAFF.

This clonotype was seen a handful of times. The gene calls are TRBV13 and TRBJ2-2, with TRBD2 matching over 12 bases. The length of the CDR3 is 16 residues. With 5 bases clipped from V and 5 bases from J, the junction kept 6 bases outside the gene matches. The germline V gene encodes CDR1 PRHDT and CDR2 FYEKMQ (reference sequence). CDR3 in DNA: TGTGCCAGCAGCGAAGGACTAGCGGGAAGAACCGGGGAGCTGTTTTTT. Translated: CASSEGLAGRTGELFF.

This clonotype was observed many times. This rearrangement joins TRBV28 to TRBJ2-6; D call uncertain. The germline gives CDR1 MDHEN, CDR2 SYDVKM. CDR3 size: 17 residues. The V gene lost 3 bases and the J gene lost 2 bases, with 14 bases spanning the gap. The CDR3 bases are TGTGCCAGCAGTTTTTTGGTTTTTGGGGCTGGGGCCAACGTCCTGACTTTC. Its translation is CASSFLVFGAGANVLTF.

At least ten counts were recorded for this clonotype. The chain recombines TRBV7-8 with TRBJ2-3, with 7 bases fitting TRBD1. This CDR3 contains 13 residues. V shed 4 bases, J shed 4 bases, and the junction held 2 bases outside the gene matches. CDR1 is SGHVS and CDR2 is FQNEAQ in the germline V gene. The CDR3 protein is CASSSTGADTQYF. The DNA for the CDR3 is TGTGCCAGCAGCTCAACAGGGGCAGATACGCAGTATTTT.

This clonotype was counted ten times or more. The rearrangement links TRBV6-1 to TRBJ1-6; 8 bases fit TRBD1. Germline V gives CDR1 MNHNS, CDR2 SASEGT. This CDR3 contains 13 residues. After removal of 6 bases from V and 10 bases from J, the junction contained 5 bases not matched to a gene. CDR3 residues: CASRPGGGSPLHF. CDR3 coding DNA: TGTGCCAGCAGGCCAGGGGGCGGCTCACCCCTCCACTTT.

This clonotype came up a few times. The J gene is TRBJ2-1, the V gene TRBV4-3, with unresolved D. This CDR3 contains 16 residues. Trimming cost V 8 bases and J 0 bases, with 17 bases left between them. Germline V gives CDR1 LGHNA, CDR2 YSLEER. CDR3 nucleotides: TGCGCCAGCTCGAAGTCGGGCGTCGGCTCCTACAATGAGCAGTTCTTC. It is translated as CASSKSGVGSYNEQFF.

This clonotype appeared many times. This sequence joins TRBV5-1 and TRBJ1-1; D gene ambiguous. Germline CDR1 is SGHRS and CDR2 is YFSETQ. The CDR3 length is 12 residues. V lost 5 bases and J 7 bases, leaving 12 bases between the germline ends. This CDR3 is CASREPGGEAFF. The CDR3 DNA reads TGCGCCAGCAGGGAACCGGGAGGTGAAGCTTTCTTT.

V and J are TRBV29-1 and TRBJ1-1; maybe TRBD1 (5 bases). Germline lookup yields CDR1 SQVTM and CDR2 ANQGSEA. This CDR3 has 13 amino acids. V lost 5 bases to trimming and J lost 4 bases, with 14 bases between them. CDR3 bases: TGCAGCGTTCGTCGGGACGAGGGCACTGAAGCTTTCTTT. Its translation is CSVRRDEGTEAFF.

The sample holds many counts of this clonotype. Here the CDR3 reads CASSLTARGIPHF. The CDR3 DNA reads as TGTGCCAGCAGTTTAACGGCCCGGGGGATCCCGCATTTT. The chain couples TRBV12-3 or TRBV12-4 to TRBJ1-5, with D possibly matching TRBD1 (5 bases). V lost 2 bases and J 15 bases, leaving 17 bases between the germline ends. This CDR3 contains 13 residues.

In DNA, the CDR3 is TGTGCCTGGAGTGTCTCCCTCAGGCACACCGAAAAACTGTTTTTT. Translated, it gives CAWSVSLRHTEKLFF. The V and J genes are TRBV30 and TRBJ1-4; D is unclear. Germline CDR1 is GTSNPN and CDR2 is SVGIG (reference sequence). CDR3 length: 15 residues. Between the trimmed V and J ends, which lost 0 bases and 8 bases, there was a span of 16 bases.